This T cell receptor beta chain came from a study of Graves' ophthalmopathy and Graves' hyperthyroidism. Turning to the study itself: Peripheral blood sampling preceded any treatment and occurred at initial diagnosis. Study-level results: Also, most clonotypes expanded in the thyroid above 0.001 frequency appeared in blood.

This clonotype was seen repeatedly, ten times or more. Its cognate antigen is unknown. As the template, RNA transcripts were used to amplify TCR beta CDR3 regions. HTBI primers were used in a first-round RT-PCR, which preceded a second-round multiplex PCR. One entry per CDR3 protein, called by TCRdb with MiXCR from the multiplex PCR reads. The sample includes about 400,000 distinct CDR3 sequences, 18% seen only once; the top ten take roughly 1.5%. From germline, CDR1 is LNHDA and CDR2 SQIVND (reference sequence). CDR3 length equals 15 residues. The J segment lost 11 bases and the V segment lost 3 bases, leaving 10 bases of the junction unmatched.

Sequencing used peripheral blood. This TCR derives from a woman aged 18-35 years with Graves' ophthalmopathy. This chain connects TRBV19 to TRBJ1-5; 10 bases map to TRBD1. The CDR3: CASSMTGQGGLTQHF. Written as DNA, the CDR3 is TGTGCCAGTAGTATGACTGGACAGGGGGGCCTAACCCAGCATTTT.